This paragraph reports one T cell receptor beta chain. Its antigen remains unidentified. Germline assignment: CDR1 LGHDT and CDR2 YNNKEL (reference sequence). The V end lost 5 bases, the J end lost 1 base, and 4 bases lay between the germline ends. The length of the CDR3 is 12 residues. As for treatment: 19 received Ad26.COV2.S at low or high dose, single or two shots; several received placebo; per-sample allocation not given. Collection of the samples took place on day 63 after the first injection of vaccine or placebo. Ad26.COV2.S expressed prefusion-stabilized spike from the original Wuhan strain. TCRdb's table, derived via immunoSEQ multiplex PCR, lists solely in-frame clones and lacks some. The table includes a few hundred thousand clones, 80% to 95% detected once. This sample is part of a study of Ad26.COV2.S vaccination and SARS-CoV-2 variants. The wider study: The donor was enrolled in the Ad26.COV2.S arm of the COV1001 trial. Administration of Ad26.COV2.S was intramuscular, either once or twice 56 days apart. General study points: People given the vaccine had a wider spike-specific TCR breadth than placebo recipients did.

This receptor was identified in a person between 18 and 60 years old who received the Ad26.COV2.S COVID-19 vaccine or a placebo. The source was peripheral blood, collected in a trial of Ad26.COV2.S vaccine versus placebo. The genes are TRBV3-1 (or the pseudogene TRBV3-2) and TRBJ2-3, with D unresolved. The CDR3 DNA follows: TGTGCCAGCAGCAGAGGCACAGATACGCAGTATTTT. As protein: CASSRGTDTQYF.